This TCR beta chain comes out of a study of shared clonotypes between healthy human individuals. V lost 0 bases, J lost 1 base, and 7 bases lay in between. CDR3 length: 14 residues. Germline CDR1 LGHNA, CDR2 YSLEER. Assay runs were performed at deep level. The protocol was immunoSEQ multiplex PCR, while the TCRdb copy is restricted to in-frame clones and leaves out a portion. The sample lists some 2.1 million clones, roughly 95% occurring once. Notes on the study in general: Generally, estimated richness proved larger in naive subsets than it did in memory subsets. Among donors, sharing of clonotypes was expected to be affected by sequencing depth.

Details on this clone: Its antigen is as yet unknown.

The chain carries TRBV4-3 and TRBJ2-7; D is unclear. The receptor was derived from a man aged 18 to 30 in good health. Source material: naive CD4+ T cells sorted from blood. As to subset: CD45RA+ positively selected. The CDR3 protein is CASSQDWRSYEQYF. CDR3 in DNA: TGCGCCAGCAGCCAAGATTGGCGTTCCTACGAGCAGTACTTC.